The 22 T cell receptor beta chains below all came from one sample that was sequenced in a study of cytomegalovirus exposure and HLA in healthy donors (dated by TCRdb to 2015 to 2018). Libraries were made using the immunoSEQ multiplex PCR assay. A mixture of 60 forward primers for TCR Vbeta segments and 13 reverse primers for TCR Jbeta segments was used in the multiplex PCR. As stored in TCRdb, this immuneACCESS dataset retains in-frame rearrangements with V and J assigned. A fraction of the clones does not appear; measured against another copy, unresolved V genes explain less than half of the discrepancy, and the remainder lacks a known reason. Counted in this sample were about 200,000 clones; roughly 72% of them appeared once. The top ten clonotypes cover 1.5% to 2% of the sample. The source material was PBMCs. Source of these receptors: a man in his thirties or forties in good health and CMV-seronegative.

The chain has TRBV28 and TRBJ2-4; D is possibly TRBD1 (6 bases). The ends were cut back, 9 bases at V and 6 bases at J, with 15 bases in the middle. Per the germline V gene, CDR1 is MDHEN and CDR2 is SYDVKM. This CDR3 region has 13 residues. The CDR3 spells CASLKGGRNIQYF. The CDR3 DNA sequence: TGTGCCAGTTTAAAAGGGGGTAGAAACATTCAGTACTTC.

This chain links TRBV28 with TRBJ1-4; TRBD1 matches at 12 bases. The CDR3 length is 18 residues. Germline V gene data show CDR1 as MDHEN and CDR2 as SYDVKM. Losses at the gene ends were 0 bases for V and 4 bases for J; bases not matched to a gene: 6. The CDR3 sequence: CASSLWGTGGSNNEKLFF. DNA for the CDR3: TGTGCCAGCAGTTTATGGGGGACAGGGGGCTCAAATAATGAAAAACTGTTTTTT.

The chain combines TRBV19 with TRBJ2-7; D might be TRBD1 (6 bases). There are 14 residues in the CDR3. The germline V gene has CDR1 LNHDA and CDR2 SQIVND (reference sequence). Trimming shortened V by 4 bases and J by 3 bases, and 13 bases separated the two germline ends. The CDR3 DNA follows: TGTGCCAGTAGTAGTGGGGCAGGGGACTACGAGCAGTACTTC. It specifies CASSSGAGDYEQYF.

The J gene is TRBJ2-5, the V gene TRBV5-1; 11 bases fit TRBD2. This CDR3 has 15 amino acids. V dropped 4 bases and J dropped 5; count of bases not matched to a gene: 7. The germline CDR1 and CDR2 sequences are SGHRS and YFSETQ. This chain's CDR3 is CASSRELAGEETQYF. The CDR3 bases are TGCGCCAGCAGCCGAGAACTAGCGGGAGAGGAGACCCAGTACTTC. Looking up the rest from reference TRBV5-1 and TRBJ2-5 gives the full variable domain: KAGVTQTPRYLIKTRGQQVTLSCSPISGHRSVSWYQQTPGQGLQFLFEYFSETQRNKGNFPGRFSGRQFSNSRSEMNVSTLELGDSALYLCASSRELAGEETQYFGPGTRLLVL.

The chain is built from TRBV19 and TRBJ1-1; D is undetermined. Germline assignment: CDR1 LNHDA and CDR2 SQIVND (reference sequence). The V end was cut by 7 bases, the J end by 1 base, with 19 bases between. The CDR3 spans 16 residues. The CDR3 DNA follows: TGTGCCAGTATTTCTCGACACCCTAGCGGGAACACTGAAGCTTTCTTT. Residues: CASISRHPSGNTEAFF.

This sequence joins TRBV2 and TRBJ2-1, with a weak D call TRBD2 (6 bases). The CDR3 runs 16 residues. Germline-derived CDR1 and CDR2 are SNHLY and FYNNEI. Trimming pared 9 bases from V and 0 bases from J, leaving 18 bases between. The CDR3 DNA is TGTGCCAGTAGCATCTTTAGGGACTCCTCCTACAATGAGCAGTTCTTC. Translated, it gives CASSIFRDSSYNEQFF.

The chain recombines TRBV10-3 with TRBJ1-2; D perhaps matches TRBD1 (5 bases). Germline-derived CDR1 and CDR2 are ENHRY and SYGVKD. Trimming stripped 4 bases from V and 7 bases from J, with 22 bases between. The CDR3 covers 16 residues. The CDR3 sequence is CAISAGTERLISGYTF. The CDR3 nucleotides read TGTGCCATCAGTGCCGGGACTGAGAGGCTGATAAGTGGCTACACCTTC.

V is TRBV27 and J is TRBJ1-1; possibly TRBD1 for D (6 bases). The CDR3 runs to 15 residues. Germline CDR1 and CDR2: MNHEY and SMNVEV (reference sequence). V lost 3 bases to trimming and J lost 4 bases, with 15 bases between them. CDR3 sequence: CASSFYGEGVTEAFF. CDR3 sequence (DNA): TGTGCCAGCAGTTTTTATGGTGAGGGGGTCACTGAAGCTTTCTTT.

The V and J genes are TRBV28 and TRBJ1-2; D is undetermined. This CDR3 has 12 residues. CDR1 is MDHEN, CDR2 SYDVKM, per germline. Trimming took 3 bases from V and 8 from J, leaving 10 bases between them. In DNA form, the CDR3 reads TGTGCCAGCAGTTTGTGGGAGAGGGGCTACACCTTC. Translated, it gives CASSLWERGYTF.

The J gene is TRBJ2-1, the V gene TRBV6-4; unclear D gene. CDR3 length: 13 residues. Trimming stripped 5 bases from V and 0 bases from J, with 5 bases between. The V gene's germline CDR1 is MRHNA and CDR2 SNTAGT. The CDR3 protein is CASSRFSYNEQFF. CDR3 coding DNA: TGTGCCAGCAGTCGGTTCTCCTACAATGAGCAGTTCTTC.

The J gene is TRBJ2-3, the V gene TRBV27; 11 bases match TRBD2. The ends lost 3 bases at V and 2 bases at J; junction bases unmatched: 4. Germline CDR1 is MNHEY and CDR2 is SMNVEV (reference sequence). This CDR3 has 16 residues. The CDR3 DNA sequence: TGTGCCAGCAGTTTCGGGACTAGCGGTACCACAGATACGCAGTATTTT. Its translation is CASSFGTSGTTDTQYF.

This clone was seen a few times. The chain carries TRBV2 and TRBJ1-5; weak D call: TRBD1 (6 bases). Trimming removed 5 bases at V and 3 bases at J, with 11 bases between. The CDR3 is made up of 14 amino acids. The V gene's germline CDR1 is SNHLY and CDR2 FYNNEI. This CDR3 reads CASSLQGNNQPQHF. The CDR3 nucleotides are TGTGCCAGCAGTCTACAGGGAAACAATCAGCCCCAGCATTTT.

CDR3: CASSKTGGTGNTIYF. The CDR3 nucleotides are TGTGCCAGCAGCAAGACAGGGGGCACAGGAAACACCATATATTTT. The gene calls are TRBV9 and TRBJ1-3; 10 nucleotides line up with TRBD1. Germline V CDR1 and CDR2: SGDLS, YYNGEE. Trimming took 4 bases from V and 4 from J; bases not matched to a gene: 5. This CDR3 comprises 15 residues.

In its sample, this clone was seen a few times. The chain is built from TRBV9 and TRBJ2-2, with 7 bases matching TRBD1. The V gene end was trimmed by 4 bases and the J gene end by 4 bases; junction bases not matched to a gene: 10. The CDR3 totals 16 residues. Looked up from germline, CDR1 is SGDLS and CDR2 is YYNGEE. For the CDR3, the DNA is TGTGCCAGCAGCCCTTGGACAGGTTACAGCACCGGGGAGCTGTTTTTT. Its translation is CASSPWTGYSTGELFF.

This clone was recorded once. The genes are TRBV7-9 and TRBJ2-3, with 7 bases identical to TRBD1. Germline V CDR1 and CDR2: SEHNR, FQNEAQ (reference sequence). Losses at the gene ends were 2 bases for V and 2 bases for J; bases not matched to a gene: 4. CDR3 length: 15 amino acids. This CDR3 is CASSLKGQTTDTQYF. The CDR3 DNA is TGTGCCAGCAGCTTAAAGGGACAGACCACAGATACGCAGTATTTT.

V usage is TRBV9 and J usage is TRBJ2-1; TRBD1 matches at 10 bases. V gave up 0 bases and J gave up 6 bases; unmatched junction bases: 9. From germline, CDR1 is SGDLS and CDR2 YYNGEE. The CDR3 loop spans 17 amino acids. The CDR3 nucleotides are TGTGCCAGCAGCGTAGATCCGGGACAGGGGCCGGTCAATGAGCAGTTCTTC. It specifies CASSVDPGQGPVNEQFF.

The rearrangement uses TRBV5-1 and TRBJ2-5; 7 bases line up with TRBD1. The CDR3 length is 16 residues. Germline V lookup: CDR1 SGHRS, CDR2 YFSETQ. The V gene end was trimmed by 0 bases and the J gene end by 0 bases; junction bases not matched to a gene: 5. This CDR3 is CASSLASDRYQETQYF. The CDR3, as DNA: TGCGCCAGCAGCTTGGCCTCGGACAGGTACCAAGAGACCCAGTACTTC.

The V gene is TRBV6-1, the J gene TRBJ1-1; unclear D gene. The V end lost 1 base, the J end lost 3 bases, and 9 bases lay between the germline ends. The CDR3 has 14 residues. Germline V gene lookup returns CDR1 MNHNS and CDR2 SASEGT. In DNA, the CDR3 is TGTGCCAGCAGTGAAGGAAGGAGATACACTGAAGCTTTCTTT. Encoded protein: CASSEGRRYTEAFF.

V and J are TRBV5-1 and TRBJ2-3; 10 positions match TRBD2. Losses at the gene ends were 7 bases for V and 4 bases for J; bases not matched to a gene: 6. Germline lookup yields CDR1 SGHRS and CDR2 YFSETQ. The CDR3 sequence is 14 residues long. CDR3 residues: CASRASGSSDTQYF. In nucleotides, the CDR3 is TGCGCCAGCCGGGCTAGCGGGAGTTCAGATACGCAGTATTTT.

This clone was recorded only once. This chain connects TRBV19 to TRBJ2-6; D is perhaps TRBD1 (6 bases). Germline-derived CDR1 and CDR2 are LNHDA and SQIVND (reference sequence). The CDR3 sequence is 15 residues long. Deletions cut 3 bases from V and 4 bases from J, with 10 bases between. The CDR3 sequence: CASSITGSGANVLTF. The CDR3 DNA reads TGTGCCAGTAGTATCACAGGGAGCGGGGCCAACGTCCTGACTTTC.

V gene TRBV7-3 combines with J gene TRBJ2-2; 7 nucleotides line up with TRBD1. The V and J ends lost 0 bases and 6 bases, in that order; junction bases with no gene match: 13. The CDR3 has 18 residues. CDR1 is SGHTA, CDR2 FQGTGA, per germline. CDR3 sequence (DNA): TGTGCCAGCAGCTTAACGCAAATGACAGGGAGTTTCCCCGGGGAGCTGTTTTTT. It encodes CASSLTQMTGSFPGELFF.

This sequence joins TRBV4-2 and TRBJ1-1, with 9 bases that match TRBD1. V lost 3 bases to trimming and J lost 5 bases; unmatched junction nucleotides: 7. The CDR3 is 15 amino acids. CDR1 and CDR2 (germline): LGHNA, YNFKEQ. The CDR3 nucleotides read TGTGCCAGCAGCCATAGAGACAGGGGGATTACTGAAGCTTTCTTT. Amino acids: CASSHRDRGITEAFF.